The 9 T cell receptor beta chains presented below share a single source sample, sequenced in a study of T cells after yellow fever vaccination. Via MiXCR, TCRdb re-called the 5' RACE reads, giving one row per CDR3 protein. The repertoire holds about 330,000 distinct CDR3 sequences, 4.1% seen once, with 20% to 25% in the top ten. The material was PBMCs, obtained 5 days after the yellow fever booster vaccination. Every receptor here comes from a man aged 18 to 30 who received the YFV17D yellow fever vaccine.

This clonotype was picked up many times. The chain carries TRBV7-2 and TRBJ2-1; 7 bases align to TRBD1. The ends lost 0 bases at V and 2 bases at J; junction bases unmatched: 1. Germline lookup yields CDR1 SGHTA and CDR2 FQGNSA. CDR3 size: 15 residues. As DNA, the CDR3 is TGTGCCAGCAGCTTAGCCGGGACAGCCTACAATGAGCAGTTCTTC. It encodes CASSLAGTAYNEQFF.

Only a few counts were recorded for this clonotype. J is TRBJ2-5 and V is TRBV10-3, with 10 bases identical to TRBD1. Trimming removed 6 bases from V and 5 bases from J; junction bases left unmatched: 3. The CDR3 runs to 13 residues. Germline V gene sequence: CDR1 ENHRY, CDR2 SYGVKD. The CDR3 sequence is CAISPDRGETQYF. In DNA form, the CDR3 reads TGTGCCATCAGCCCGGACAGGGGGGAGACCCAGTACTTC.

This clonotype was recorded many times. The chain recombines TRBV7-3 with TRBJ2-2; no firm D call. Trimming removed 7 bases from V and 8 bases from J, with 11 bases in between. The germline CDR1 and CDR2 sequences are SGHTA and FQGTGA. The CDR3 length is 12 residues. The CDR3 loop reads CASNDKAGELFF. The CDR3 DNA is TGTGCCAGCAACGATAAAGCGGGGGAGCTGTTTTTT.

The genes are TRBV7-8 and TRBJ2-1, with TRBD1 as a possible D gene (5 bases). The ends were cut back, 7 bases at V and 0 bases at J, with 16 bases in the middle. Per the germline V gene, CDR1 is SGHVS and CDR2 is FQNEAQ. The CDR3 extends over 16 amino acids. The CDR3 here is CASNDWGRSSYNEQFF. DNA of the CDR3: TGTGCCAGCAATGACTGGGGCAGAAGCTCCTACAATGAGCAGTTCTTC.

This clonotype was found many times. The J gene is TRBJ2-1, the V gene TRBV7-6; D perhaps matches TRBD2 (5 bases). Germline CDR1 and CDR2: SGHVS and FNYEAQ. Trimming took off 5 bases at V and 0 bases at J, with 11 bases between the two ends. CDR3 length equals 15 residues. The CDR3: CASSQTGSSYNEQFF. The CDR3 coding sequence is TGTGCCAGCAGCCAGACTGGGAGCTCCTACAATGAGCAGTTCTTC.

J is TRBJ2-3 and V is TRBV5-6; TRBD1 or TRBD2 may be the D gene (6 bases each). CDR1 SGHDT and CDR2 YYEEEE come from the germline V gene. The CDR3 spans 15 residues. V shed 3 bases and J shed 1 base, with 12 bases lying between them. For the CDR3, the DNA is TGTGCCAGCAGCTGGGGGGCACAGGGCACAGATACGCAGTATTTT. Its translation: CASSWGAQGTDTQYF. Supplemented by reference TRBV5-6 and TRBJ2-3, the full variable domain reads DAGVTQSPTHLIKTRGQQVTLRCSPKSGHDTVSWYQQALGQGPQFIFQYYEEEERQRGNFPDRFSGHQFPNYSSELNVNALLLGDSALYLCASSWGAQGTDTQYFGPGTRLTVL.

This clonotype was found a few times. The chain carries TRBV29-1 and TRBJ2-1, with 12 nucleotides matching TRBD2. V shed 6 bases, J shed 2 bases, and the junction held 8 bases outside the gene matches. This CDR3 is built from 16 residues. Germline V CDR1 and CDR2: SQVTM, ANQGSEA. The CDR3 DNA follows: TGCAGCGTCGCGACTAGCGGGGGCCCTACCTACAATGAGCAGTTCTTC. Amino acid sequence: CSVATSGGPTYNEQFF.

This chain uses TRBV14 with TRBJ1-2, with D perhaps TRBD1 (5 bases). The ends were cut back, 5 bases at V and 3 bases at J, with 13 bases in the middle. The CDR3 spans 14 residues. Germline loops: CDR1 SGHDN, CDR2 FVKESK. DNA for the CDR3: TGTGCCAGCAGCTTTGGAGGAGGGGACTATGGCTACACCTTC. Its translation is CASSFGGGDYGYTF.

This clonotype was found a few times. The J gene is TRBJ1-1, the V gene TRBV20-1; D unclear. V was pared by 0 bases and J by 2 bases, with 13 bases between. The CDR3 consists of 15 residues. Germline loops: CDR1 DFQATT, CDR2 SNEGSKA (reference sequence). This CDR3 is CSARDPILANTEAFF. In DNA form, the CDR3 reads TGCAGTGCTAGAGACCCTATCTTGGCCAACACTGAAGCTTTCTTT.